This T cell receptor beta chain was obtained from a study of T cells after yellow fever vaccination. Whole-study findings and limits: Within FACS-sorted repertoires, abundant clonotypes contaminating from the bulk population could be present.

The CDR3 sequence is 12 residues long. V was cut by 3 bases and J by 6 bases, with 6 bases left in between. Looked up from germline, CDR1 is SGHTA and CDR2 is FQGNSA. 5'RACE template switching added a universal primer site and UMIs to TCR cDNA. TCRdb independently ran MiXCR on the 5' RACE reads; one entry per CDR3 protein. Of some 260,000 distinct CDR3 sequences detected, roughly 4.8% appear once; the ten largest clones hold roughly 3.4%. This clonotype was seen many times. Its specificity is not known. The sample here was CD4+ T cells sorted from PBMCs, taken on the day of the yellow fever booster vaccination. V is TRBV7-2 and J is TRBJ1-5; D uncertain. This receptor was taken from a young man who received the YFV17D yellow fever vaccine. In nucleotides, the CDR3 is TGTGCCAGCAGCTTCGGGCCTCAGCCCCAGCATTTT. This gives the protein CASSFGPQPQHF.